This TCR beta chain was recovered during a study of cytomegalovirus exposure and HLA in healthy donors. The CDR3 consists of 15 residues. The study ran its PCR with 60 Vbeta and 13 Jbeta primers. The protocol was immunoSEQ multiplex PCR, while the TCRdb copy is restricted to in-frame clones and leaves out a portion. The top ten clones hold 13% of a sample with over 150,000 clones, roughly 79% of them seen once. The TCR comes from a woman aged 45-60 years in good health and CMV-seronegative. Sequencing was performed on PBMCs. This chain joins TRBV21-1 and TRBJ2-6; the listed D gene, TRBD1, was not tested against the DNA. TRBV21-1 is termed a pseudogene. CDR3 nucleotide sequence: TGTGCCAGCAGCAACCTAGGACAGGGGGCCCGCGTCCTGACTTTC. Amino acids: CASSNLGQGARVLTF.